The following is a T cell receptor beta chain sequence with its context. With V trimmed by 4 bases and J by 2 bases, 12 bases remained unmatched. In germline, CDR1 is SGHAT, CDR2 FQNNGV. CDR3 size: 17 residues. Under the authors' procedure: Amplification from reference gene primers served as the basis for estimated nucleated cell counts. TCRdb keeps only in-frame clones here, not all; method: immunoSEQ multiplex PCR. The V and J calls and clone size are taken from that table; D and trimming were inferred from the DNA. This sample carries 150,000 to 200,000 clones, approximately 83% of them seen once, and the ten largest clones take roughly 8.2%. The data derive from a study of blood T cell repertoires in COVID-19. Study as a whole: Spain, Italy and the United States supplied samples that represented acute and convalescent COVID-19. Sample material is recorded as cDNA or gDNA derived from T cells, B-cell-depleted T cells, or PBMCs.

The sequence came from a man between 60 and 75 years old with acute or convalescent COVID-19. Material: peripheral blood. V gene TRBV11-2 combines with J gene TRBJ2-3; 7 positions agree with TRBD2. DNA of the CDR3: TGTGCCAGCAGCTCCACACGAGGGAGGGCCGTCACAGATACGCAGTATTTT. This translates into CASSSTRGRAVTDTQYF.